This T cell receptor (beta chain) was retrieved from a study of cytomegalovirus exposure and HLA in healthy donors. Study details: The platform used for the 110 or so validation repertoires matched that of the approximately 670 first-cohort repertoires, a later analysis reported. Notes on the study in general: In vitro checks showed that a few CMV-associated chains really do target CMV antigens.

TCRdb keeps only in-frame clones here, not all; method: immunoSEQ multiplex PCR. The table lists approximately 82,000 clones, 90% to 95% of them singletons. In its sample, this clone was seen once. The antigen remains undetermined. The study drew the donors from its approximately 110-subject validation cohort, separate from the approximately 700-subject first cohort. CDR1 SGHDN and CDR2 FVKESK come from the germline V gene. CDR3 length equals 16 residues. With 3 bases clipped from V and 3 bases from J, the junction kept 7 bases outside the gene matches. The chain uses TRBV14 and TRBJ1-1; 10 bases are a match to TRBD1. The sequenced material came from PBMCs. The TCR sequence derives from a woman aged 18-35 years in good health and CMV-seronegative. The CDR3 loop reads CASSHRRDRGDTEAFF. The DNA of the CDR3 is TGTGCCAGCAGCCATCGAAGGGACAGGGGCGACACTGAAGCTTTCTTT.